This is a list of T cell receptor beta chains from one sample in a study of blood T cell repertoires in COVID-19. Assay used: immunoSEQ multiplex PCR; TCRdb lists only in-frame clones, some missing. The sample has 70,000 to 95,000 clones, around 88% seen once. Material: peripheral blood. Receptors originate from a woman in her sixties or seventies with acute or convalescent COVID-19. Both conserved end residues are part of each CDR3. The D gene is left open where the match is weak. Size tells how often a clone was seen (once, few, many) or the class of an expanded clone, and some rows leave it out.

CASSPAENSPLHF,TGTGCCAGCTCACCGGCAGAAAATTCACCCCTCCACTTT,-,TRBJ1-6,TRBV18,-,13
CASRPDRGLGYEQYF,TGTGCCAGCAGGCCCGACAGGGGGCTGGGGTACGAGCAGTACTTC,TRBD1,TRBJ2-7,TRBV2,once,15
CASGDRQETQYF,TGCGCCAGCGGGGACAGACAAGAGACCCAGTACTTC,TRBD1,TRBJ2-5,TRBV10-2,-,12
CASRPASVDTQYF,TGTGCCAGCAGGCCGGCTAGTGTTGATACGCAGTATTTT,-,TRBJ2-3,TRBV6-5,few,13
CASSSKGLKGAYNEQFF,TGTGCCAGCAGCTCTAAAGGACTGAAAGGCGCCTACAATGAGCAGTTCTTC,-,TRBJ2-1,TRBV11-2,-,17
CASSRMGQWLETQYF,TGTGCCAGCAGCCGTATGGGGCAGTGGTTGGAGACCCAGTACTTC,-,TRBJ2-5,TRBV3-1/TRBV3-2,-,15
CASSTNLAGEQFF,TGTGCCAGCAGCACAAATCTAGCGGGGGAGCAGTTCTTC,TRBD2,TRBJ2-1,TRBV7-8,once,13
CASSLAAETYEQYF,TGCGCCAGCAGCTTGGCTGCAGAAACCTACGAGCAGTACTTC,-,TRBJ2-7,TRBV5-1,-,14
CASSLAGLSSESLHF,TGTGCCAGCAGCTTGGCCGGGTTATCCTCAGAGTCCCTCCACTTT,-,TRBJ1-6,TRBV5-4,once,15
CASSSEGAVGSEAFF,TGCGCCAGCAGCTCCGAAGGGGCGGTAGGCTCTGAAGCTTTCTTT,-,TRBJ1-1,TRBV5-1,once,15
CASSRLQGQPQHF,TGTGCCAGTAGTCGGTTGCAGGGTCAGCCCCAGCATTTT,-,TRBJ1-5,TRBV19,-,13
CASSTSRGPMVGYTF,TGTGCCAGCAGCACCAGCAGGGGGCCGATGGTTGGCTACACCTTC,TRBD1,TRBJ1-2,TRBV7-6,-,15
CARSLNRDNRGFWPQHF,TGTGCCAGAAGCTTGAACCGGGACAACCGAGGATTTTGGCCCCAGCATTTT,-,TRBJ1-5,TRBV5-3,-,17
CASSKGWGDTEAFF,TGTGCCAGCAGCAAAGGCTGGGGGGACACTGAAGCTTTCTTT,-,TRBJ1-1,TRBV3-1/TRBV3-2,-,14
CASSSRQGDEKLFF,TGTGCCAGCAGCTCCCGACAGGGGGATGAAAAACTGTTTTTT,TRBD1,TRBJ1-4,TRBV5-4,-,14
CASSSGLAGGPGNIQYF,TGTGCCAGCAGCTCCGGACTAGCGGGGGGGCCGGGAAACATTCAGTACTTC,TRBD2,TRBJ2-4,TRBV7-9,-,17
CASSQTRTGGSYNSPLHF,TGCGCCAGCAGCCAAACTAGGACAGGGGGTAGCTATAATTCACCCCTCCACTTT,TRBD1,TRBJ1-6,TRBV4-1,-,18
CASSRRLAGVETQYF,TGTGCCAGCAGCAGGAGACTAGCGGGAGTGGAGACCCAGTACTTC,TRBD2,TRBJ2-5,TRBV7-8,-,15
CASSMTATGDYGYTF,TGTGCCAGCAGTATGACGGCGACAGGGGACTATGGCTACACCTTC,TRBD1,TRBJ1-2,TRBV27,-,15
CASSGGLADTQYF,TGTGCCAGCAGTGGCGGACTAGCAGATACGCAGTATTTT,TRBD2,TRBJ2-3,TRBV28,once,13
CASRISGVPYEQYF,TGTGCCAGCAGGATTAGCGGTGTTCCCTACGAGCAGTACTTC,-,TRBJ2-7,TRBV28,-,14
CASSRGPTGELFF,TGTGCCAGCAGCCGGGGTCCGACCGGGGAGCTGTTTTTT,-,TRBJ2-2,TRBV27,-,13
CASSFTGLAGVLETQYF,TGTGCCAGCAGTTTTACGGGACTAGCGGGAGTCTTGGAGACCCAGTACTTC,TRBD2,TRBJ2-5,TRBV27,-,17
CASSLSQRTAGAQYF,TGCGCCAGCAGCTTGAGCCAGAGAACTGCGGGGGCCCAGTACTTC,TRBD2,TRBJ2-5,TRBV5-1,once,15
CASSWGLAGRVEQFF,TGTGCCAGCAGCTGGGGACTAGCGGGGAGGGTTGAGCAGTTCTTC,TRBD2,TRBJ2-1,TRBV11-2,-,15
CASAKGTGVPTGELFF,TGTGCCAGTGCCAAGGGGACAGGGGTACCAACCGGGGAGCTGTTTTTT,TRBD1,TRBJ2-2,TRBV19,-,16
CAWSPLGAGPSYEQYF,TGTGCCTGGAGCCCCTTAGGGGCAGGACCCTCCTACGAGCAGTACTTC,-,TRBJ2-7,TRBV30,-,16
CASSSRTVDTQYF,TGCGCCAGCAGCTCCAGGACAGTAGATACGCAGTATTTT,-,TRBJ2-3,TRBV5-1,-,13
CASSQQMNTEAFF,TGTGCCAGCAGCCAGCAGATGAACACTGAAGCTTTCTTT,-,TRBJ1-1,TRBV3-1/TRBV3-2,-,13
CSAEGFDTQYF,TGCAGTGCCGAGGGATTCGATACGCAGTATTTT,-,TRBJ2-3,TRBV20-1,-,11
CASSPHPGSNYGYTF,TGCGCCAGCAGCCCTCACCCCGGGTCTAACTATGGCTACACCTTC,-,TRBJ1-2,TRBV5-1,-,15
CAISEWGTVRNTEAFF,TGTGCCATCAGTGAGTGGGGGACAGTCCGTAACACTGAAGCTTTCTTT,TRBD1,TRBJ1-1,TRBV10-3,-,16
CASSAGTGILGYEQYF,TGCGCCAGCAGCGCCGGAACAGGGATACTTGGTTACGAGCAGTACTTC,-,TRBJ2-7,TRBV5-1,once,16
CASSELAGGLYEQYF,TGTGCCAGCAGTGAACTAGCGGGAGGTCTCTACGAGCAGTACTTC,TRBD2,TRBJ2-7,TRBV6-1,-,15
CASSSYSGQGAEQYF,TGTGCCAGCAGCTCCTATTCGGGACAGGGGGCCGAGCAGTACTTC,TRBD1,TRBJ2-7,TRBV7-3,-,15
CASRGGANFHEQFF,TGTGCCAGCAGGGGGGGGGCGAATTTCCATGAGCAGTTCTTC,-,TRBJ2-1,TRBV2,-,14
CASSIQGYSTYEQYF,TGTGCCAGCTCGATCCAGGGTTATTCGACCTACGAGCAGTACTTC,-,TRBJ2-7,TRBV18,-,15
CAWSVHRDRQSYEQYF,TGTGCCTGGAGTGTACATCGGGACAGGCAATCCTACGAGCAGTACTTC,TRBD1,TRBJ2-7,TRBV30,-,16
CASSSQRGATYEQYF,TGTGCCAGCAGCTCCCAGCGGGGGGCAACCTACGAGCAGTACTTC,TRBD2,TRBJ2-7,TRBV7-2,once,15
CASSLGQGPYEQYF,TGCGCCAGCAGCTTAGGACAGGGACCCTACGAGCAGTACTTC,TRBD1,TRBJ2-7,TRBV5-1,-,14
CASSYGQPGRAYEQYF,TGTGCCAGCAGTTACGGGCAACCCGGCAGGGCCTACGAGCAGTACTTC,-,TRBJ2-7,TRBV6-6,-,16
CASNRGSGGPDYEQYF,TGTGCCAGCAATAGGGGTAGCGGGGGGCCCGACTACGAGCAGTACTTC,TRBD2,TRBJ2-7,TRBV2,-,16
CASSLSPGQGYNEQFF,TGCGCCAGCAGCTTGTCACCGGGACAGGGTTATAATGAGCAGTTCTTC,TRBD1,TRBJ2-1,TRBV5-1,once,16
CASTSAGANNSPLHF,TGTGCCAGCACCTCCGCGGGGGCCAATAATTCACCCCTCCACTTT,-,TRBJ1-6,TRBV6-5,-,15
CASSYSGDRAYYEQYF,TGTGCCAGCAGTTACTCTGGGGACAGAGCGTACTACGAGCAGTACTTC,TRBD1,TRBJ2-7,TRBV6-5,-,16
CASSLQGQPSSYNEQFF,TGTGCCAGCAGCTTGCAGGGCCAACCAAGCTCCTACAATGAGCAGTTCTTC,-,TRBJ2-1,TRBV5-4,-,17
CASSSSTRHTGIYTF,TGTGCCAGCAGCTCCAGCACCAGGCACACAGGGATATACACCTTC,-,TRBJ1-2,TRBV5-6,-,15
CASSTLGTGSYGYTF,TGTGCCAGCAGCACCCTAGGTACAGGGAGCTATGGCTACACCTTC,-,TRBJ1-2,TRBV2,-,15
CASSLFYETQYF,TGTGCCAGCAGTTTATTTTATGAGACCCAGTACTTC,-,TRBJ2-5,TRBV12-3/TRBV12-4,-,12
CASSLGLAGLSGETQYF,TGTGCCAGCAGCTTAGGGCTAGCGGGACTAAGTGGGGAGACCCAGTACTTC,TRBD2,TRBJ2-5,TRBV11-2,-,17
CASSQEGGRGRETQYF,TGCGCCAGCAGCCAAGAGGGCGGGAGAGGTCGAGAGACCCAGTACTTC,TRBD2,TRBJ2-5,TRBV4-1,-,16
CASSPWGLRGQGAGYTF,TGTGCCAGTAGTCCGTGGGGGCTTCGTGGGCAAGGAGCGGGCTACACCTTC,-,TRBJ1-2,TRBV19,-,17
CASSQPGGQYGYTF,TGTGCCAGCAGCCAGCCGGGAGGGCAGTATGGCTACACCTTC,-,TRBJ1-2,TRBV11-2,-,14